The 13 T cell receptor beta chains below all came from one sample that was sequenced in a study of PD-L1 blockade in urothelial cancer. The repertoire was sequenced with immunoSEQ multiplex PCR; TCRdb's copy has only in-frame clones and lacks some. The sample has around 110,000 clones; around 89% are singletons. The time point was: peripheral blood 6 weeks after treatment start. The source material was PBMCs, sampled around atezolizumab (anti-PD-L1) treatment. These receptors were collected from a man in his sixties with urothelial cancer.

V and J are TRBV14 and TRBJ2-7, with a tentative D call TRBD1 (6 bases). The V end was cut by 7 bases, the J end by 0 bases, with 19 bases between. The CDR3 extends over 16 amino acids. CDR1 and CDR2 (germline): SGHDN, FVKESK. CDR3 in DNA: TGTGCCAGCACCGCTCCTGGGACATCGAGCTCCTACGAGCAGTACTTC. This sequence encodes CASTAPGTSSSYEQYF.

This clone was observed a single time. The chain is built from TRBV11-1 and TRBJ2-1; D possibly corresponds to TRBD2 (6 bases). The germline CDR1 and CDR2 sequences are SGHAT and FQDESV (reference sequence). The germline V and J ends were trimmed by 8 bases and 6 bases, with 17 bases remaining between them. The CDR3 is 14 residues long. As DNA, the CDR3 is TGTGCCAGCGGGGCCGGGACTGGAATCAATGAGCAGTTCTTC. Its translation: CASGAGTGINEQFF.

V usage is TRBV2 and J usage is TRBJ2-3; 9 bases agree with TRBD2. The germline V gene has CDR1 SNHLY and CDR2 FYNNEI. The CDR3 spans 16 residues. The V segment lost 11 bases and the J segment 2 bases; nucleotides outside the gene matches: 14. The CDR3 region is CADSLQGGGATDTQYF. In DNA form, the CDR3 reads TGTGCCGACAGCCTTCAAGGCGGGGGGGCCACAGATACGCAGTATTTT.

The V call is TRBV10-3, the J call TRBJ2-3, with D maybe TRBD2 (6 bases). In germline, CDR1 is ENHRY, CDR2 SYGVKD. This CDR3 contains 14 residues. Trimming cost V 6 bases and J 2 bases, with 12 bases left between them. The CDR3 bases are TGTGCCATCAGCCCTAGCGTGAACACAGATACGCAGTATTTT. As protein: CAISPSVNTDTQYF.

V and J are TRBV28 and TRBJ1-3; D not resolved. This CDR3 is built from 15 residues. V was pared by 4 bases and J by 0 bases, with 10 bases between. Germline CDR1 MDHEN, CDR2 SYDVKM. CDR3 bases: TGTGCCAGCAGTTCAAGGAGGGCCTCTGGAAACACCATATATTTT. As protein: CASSSRRASGNTIYF. The full variable domain, completed using reference TRBV28 and TRBJ1-3, is DVKVTQSSRYLVKRTGEKVFLECVQDMDHENMFWYRQDPGLGLRLIYFSYDVKMKEKGDIPEGYSVSREKKERFSLILESASTNQTSMYLCASSSRRASGNTIYFGEGSWLTVV.

J is TRBJ1-5 and V is TRBV7-2; TRBD1 aligns across 7 bases. Trimming cost V 0 bases and J 7 bases; bases outside gene matches: 9. The CDR3 is 16 amino acids. Germline loops: CDR1 SGHTA, CDR2 FQGNSA. The CDR3 region is CASSLARDRSSQPQHF. CDR3 DNA: TGTGCCAGCAGCTTAGCCCGGGACAGATCTTCCCAGCCCCAGCATTTT.

V usage is TRBV6-6 and J usage is TRBJ2-7, with D perhaps TRBD1 (6 bases). V was cut by 6 bases and J by 3 bases, with 15 bases left in between. The CDR3 extends over 14 amino acids. Per germline, CDR1 MNHNY and CDR2 SVGAGI (reference sequence). CDR3 residues: CASRPTGRNYEQYF. The CDR3 DNA is TGTGCCAGCAGACCCACAGGGCGAAACTACGAGCAGTACTTC.

This clone came up a few times. The chain links TRBV7-2 to TRBJ1-5, with a possible D match to TRBD1 (6 bases). The V end was cut by 3 bases, the J end by 3 bases, with 12 bases between. CDR1 is SGHTA and CDR2 is FQGNSA in the germline V gene. This CDR3 has 15 amino acids. The CDR3 DNA reads as TGTGCCAGCAGCTTCGTAGGGGGTAACAATCAGCCCCAGCATTTT. The encoded protein is CASSFVGGNNQPQHF.

The rearrangement uses TRBV6-7 and TRBJ1-4, with 7 bases that match TRBD1. TRBV6-7 has ORF status, its function being uncertain. The junction had 11 bases not matched to a gene; V was cut back by 5 bases and J by 8 bases. This CDR3 region has 15 residues. The CDR3 DNA follows: TGTGCCAGCAGTGGGGCCACAGGGGACGAAGAAAAACTGTTTTTT. It yields the protein CASSGATGDEEKLFF.

The chain recombines TRBV29-1 with TRBJ1-5; the match to TRBD1 covers 10 bases. This CDR3 spans 12 amino acids. The germline CDR1 and CDR2 sequences are SQVTM and ANQGSEA. After removal of 6 bases from V and 6 bases from J, the junction contained 2 bases not matched to a gene. CDR3 sequence: CSVRTGGQPQHF. CDR3 coding DNA: TGCAGCGTAAGGACAGGGGGTCAGCCCCAGCATTTT.

The rearrangement uses TRBV12-5 and TRBJ1-5, with D possibly TRBD1 on 5 matching bases. V lost 3 bases, J lost 7 bases, and 16 bases lay in between. Germline CDR1 and CDR2: LGHNT and FRNRAP. The length of the CDR3 is 15 residues. DNA of the CDR3: TGTGCTAGTGGTTTAGGGGCCTGGCCCAGACAGCCCCAGCATTTT. Translation gives CASGLGAWPRQPQHF.

The chain joins TRBV5-1 to TRBJ1-3; 7 bases line up with TRBD1. The CDR3 consists of 13 residues. Looked up from germline, CDR1 is SGHRS and CDR2 is YFSETQ. Unmatched junction bases numbered 2, after V lost 4 bases and J lost 4 bases. The CDR3 DNA is TGCGCCAGCAGCCTGGGACAGGGAAACACCATATATTTT. This encodes CASSLGQGNTIYF. The variable domain in full, completed from reference TRBV5-1 and TRBJ1-3, reads KAGVTQTPRYLIKTRGQQVTLSCSPISGHRSVSWYQQTPGQGLQFLFEYFSETQRNKGNFPGRFSGRQFSNSRSEMNVSTLELGDSALYLCASSLGQGNTIYFGEGSWLTVV.

This chain connects TRBV5-1 to TRBJ1-1, with 12 bases that match TRBD1. The CDR3 covers 17 residues. Germline V gives CDR1 SGHRS, CDR2 YFSETQ. The V gene end was trimmed by 4 bases and the J gene end by 1 base; junction bases not matched to a gene: 8. The CDR3 nucleotides read TGCGCCAGCAGCACGGGACAGGGGGCCTCTCGGAACACTGAAGCTTTCTTT. Translation gives CASSTGQGASRNTEAFF.